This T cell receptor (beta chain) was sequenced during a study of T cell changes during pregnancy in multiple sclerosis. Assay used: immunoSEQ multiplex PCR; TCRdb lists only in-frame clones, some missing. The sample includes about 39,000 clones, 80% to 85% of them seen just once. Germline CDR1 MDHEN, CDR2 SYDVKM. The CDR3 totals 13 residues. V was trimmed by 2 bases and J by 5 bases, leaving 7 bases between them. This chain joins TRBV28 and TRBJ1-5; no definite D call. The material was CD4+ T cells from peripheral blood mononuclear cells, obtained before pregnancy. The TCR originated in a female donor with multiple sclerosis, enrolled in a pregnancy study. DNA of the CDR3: TGTGCCAGCAGTTTAGTCGGGGATCAGCCCCAGCATTTT. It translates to CASSLVGDQPQHF.